Shown below are 29 T cell receptor beta chains from a single sample sequenced in a study of blood T cell dynamics during melanoma immunotherapy. Documented time point: week 3, after first cycle of checkpoint inhibitor. The table came from immunoSEQ multiplex PCR; TCRdb's copy has only in-frame clones and leaves some out. The table records several thousand clones, roughly 90% of them present only once. The input for sequencing was blood, taken from a patient treated with checkpoint blockade. The source of these receptors is a human donor with melanoma.

V gene TRBV21-1 combines with J gene TRBJ2-5. TRBV21-1 is a pseudogene. This CDR3 has 12 residues. For the CDR3, the DNA is TGTGCCAGCAGCAAAGTAGGAGAGACCCAGTACTTC. The encoded protein is CASSKVGETQYF.

V and J are TRBV7-2 and TRBJ2-7; 12 nucleotides line up with TRBD2. This CDR3 has 15 amino acids. Germline CDR1 and CDR2: SGHTA and FQGNSA. Trimming removed 4 bases from V and 7 bases from J; junction bases left unmatched: 8. The CDR3 reads CASSWDLAGGGEQYF. CDR3 nucleotide sequence: TGTGCCAGCAGCTGGGATCTAGCGGGAGGGGGGGAGCAGTACTTC.

The V gene is TRBV5-6, the J gene TRBJ1-1; possibly TRBD1 for D (6 bases). Trimming removed 4 bases from V and 1 base from J, with 14 bases in between. This CDR3 has 15 residues. The germline CDR1 and CDR2 sequences are SGHDT and YYEEEE. CDR3 DNA: TGTGCCAGCAGCCCCTTGGGGGGGGCGAACACTGAAGCTTTCTTT. Protein product: CASSPLGGANTEAFF.

The CDR3 DNA follows: TGTGCCAGCAGCCAAGATTCAGGGGCCGGAGGCTACACCTTC. As protein: CASSQDSGAGGYTF. The rearrangement uses TRBV4-2 and TRBJ1-2, with D maybe TRBD1 (6 bases). The CDR3 totals 14 residues. The germline V gene has CDR1 LGHNA and CDR2 YNFKEQ. V gave up 0 bases and J gave up 8 bases, with 13 bases separating them.

CDR3: CASSFASGASTDTQYF. CDR3 nucleotide sequence: TGTGCCAGCAGTTTTGCTAGCGGAGCTAGCACAGATACGCAGTATTTT. The chain combines TRBV6-5 with TRBJ2-3, with 7 positions matching TRBD2. The germline CDR1 and CDR2 sequences are MNHEY and SVGAGI. The ends lost 4 bases at V and 0 bases at J; junction bases unmatched: 7. The CDR3 spans 16 residues.

V and J are TRBV7-2 and TRBJ2-5; TRBD2 matches 9 bases. The V segment lost 0 bases and the J segment 2 bases; nucleotides outside the gene matches: 7. This CDR3 contains 17 residues. The germline V gene has CDR1 SGHTA and CDR2 FQGNSA. CDR3 bases: TGTGCCAGCAGCTTAGCTTTTGCGGGAGGGGGTCAAGAGACCCAGTACTTC. The encoded protein is CASSLAFAGGGQETQYF.

The chain has TRBV19 and TRBJ2-5; 11 bases map to TRBD1. The V segment lost 7 bases and the J segment 0 bases; nucleotides outside the gene matches: 10. Germline V gene sequence: CDR1 LNHDA, CDR2 SQIVND (reference sequence). The CDR3 is 17 residues long. The CDR3 nucleotides are TGTGCCAGTACCCCGGACAGGGGGCGCGGGTACCAAGAGACCCAGTACTTC. Its translation: CASTPDRGRGYQETQYF.

The genes are TRBV27 and TRBJ1-6, with TRBD1 identical over 10 bases. The germline V gene encodes CDR1 MNHEY and CDR2 SMNVEV (reference sequence). V was pared by 2 bases and J by 7 bases, with 5 bases of the junction left unmatched. This CDR3 is built from 16 residues. The CDR3 DNA is TGTGCCAGCAGTTTAATACCGGACAGGGGGAATTCACCCCTCCACTTT. Protein sequence: CASSLIPDRGNSPLHF.

V and J are TRBV4-3 and TRBJ2-7, with 15 positions matching TRBD2. With 4 bases clipped from V and 3 bases from J, the junction kept 4 bases outside the gene matches. CDR1 and CDR2 (germline): LGHNA, YSLEER. The CDR3 has 16 amino acids. CDR3 DNA sequence: TGCGCCAGCAGCCGTGGACTAGCGGGAGGGATCTACGAGCAGTACTTC. This encodes CASSRGLAGGIYEQYF.

The chain combines TRBV14 with TRBJ1-1; D call uncertain. The CDR3 runs 15 residues. The germline V and J ends were trimmed by 1 base and 1 base, with 10 bases remaining between them. CDR1 is SGHDN and CDR2 is FVKESK in the germline V gene. The CDR3 loop is CASSQVKGWNTEAFF. CDR3 nucleotides: TGTGCCAGCAGCCAAGTAAAAGGGTGGAACACTGAAGCTTTCTTT.

The chain combines TRBV6-9 with TRBJ2-2; no definite D call. The CDR3 runs to 14 residues. The V gene's germline CDR1 is MNHGY and CDR2 SVAAGI. V was cut by 4 bases and J by 4 bases, with 10 bases left in between. The CDR3 bases are TGTGCCAGCAGTTCTAGAGGCCCCACCGGGGAGCTGTTTTTT. Its translation: CASSSRGPTGELFF.

The CDR3 loop reads CASSLGASGRLGETQYF. The CDR3 DNA follows: TGTGCCAGCAGCTTGGGGGCTAGCGGGAGGCTCGGGGAGACCCAGTACTTC. V is TRBV5-6 and J is TRBJ2-5, with 11 bases aligning to TRBD2. Germline values: CDR1 SGHDT, CDR2 YYEEEE. The V gene end was trimmed by 0 bases and the J gene end by 5 bases; junction bases not matched to a gene: 9. The CDR3 runs to 17 residues. Filled out from reference TRBV5-6 and TRBJ2-5, the complete variable domain reads DAGVTQSPTHLIKTRGQQVTLRCSPKSGHDTVSWYQQALGQGPQFIFQYYEEEERQRGNFPDRFSGHQFPNYSSELNVNALLLGDSALYLCASSLGASGRLGETQYFGPGTRLLVL.

A few counts support this clone. CDR3 region: CASSVTSDNEQFF. DNA of the CDR3: TGTGCCAGCAGTGTCACTAGCGACAATGAGCAGTTCTTC. V is TRBV2 and J is TRBJ2-1, with 7 bases matching TRBD2. Germline V lookup: CDR1 SNHLY, CDR2 FYNNEI. This CDR3 region has 13 residues. The V gene end was trimmed by 4 bases and the J gene end by 5 bases; junction bases not matched to a gene: 2.

The V gene is TRBV5-1, the J gene TRBJ1-2; perhaps TRBD1 as D (5 bases). The V end lost 3 bases, the J end lost 0 bases, and 15 bases lay between the germline ends. This CDR3 comprises 16 residues. Per germline, CDR1 SGHRS and CDR2 YFSETQ. CDR3 in DNA: TGCGCCAGCAGCTCCCCTCCTGGGGGAACTAACTATGGCTACACCTTC. Translated, it gives CASSSPPGGTNYGYTF.

The chain links TRBV9 to TRBJ1-2, with D tentatively TRBD1 (5 bases). This CDR3 comprises 14 residues. Germline values: CDR1 SGDLS, CDR2 YYNGEE. Trimming removed 3 bases from V and 4 bases from J, with 13 bases in between. CDR3 coding DNA: TGTGCCAGCAGCGGGCTCAGGGCTCCCTATGGCTACACCTTC. Its translation is CASSGLRAPYGYTF.

This clone was observed once. V usage is TRBV18 and J usage is TRBJ2-1; D call uncertain. The CDR3 totals 14 residues. In germline, CDR1 is KGHSH, CDR2 LQKENI. The ends were cut back, 4 bases at V and 7 bases at J, with 14 bases in the middle. The CDR3 loop reads CASSLTEYTNEQFF. CDR3 nucleotide sequence: TGTGCCAGCTCACTTACTGAATACACTAATGAGCAGTTCTTC.

V gene TRBV7-9 combines with J gene TRBJ1-5; D call uncertain. V lost 2 bases to trimming and J lost 2 bases, with 7 bases between them. Germline V CDR1 and CDR2: SEHNR, FQNEAQ (reference sequence). The CDR3 is 14 residues long. In DNA form, the CDR3 reads TGTGCCAGCAGCTTAACAGACGGCAATCAGCCCCAGCATTTT. Translating it yields CASSLTDGNQPQHF.

The V call is TRBV11-1, the J call TRBJ2-3, with no clear D. Germline V gene lookup returns CDR1 SGHAT and CDR2 FQDESV (reference sequence). The CDR3 totals 14 residues. Trimming pared 7 bases from V and 2 bases from J, leaving 13 bases between. CDR3 nucleotides: TGTGCCAGCACCCCCCGGGCTTACACAGATACGCAGTATTTT. It specifies CASTPRAYTDTQYF.

V and J are TRBV6-5 and TRBJ2-7; 11 nucleotides agree with TRBD1. CDR1 is MNHEY and CDR2 is SVGAGI in the germline V gene. This CDR3 is built from 15 residues. V was pared by 5 bases and J by 4 bases, with 7 bases of the junction left unmatched. The CDR3 sequence is CASSTGTGGRYEQYF. In DNA form, the CDR3 reads TGTGCCAGCAGTACCGGGACAGGGGGACGTTACGAGCAGTACTTC.

The V call is TRBV7-9, the J call TRBJ1-2; D is perhaps TRBD1 (6 bases). The CDR3 runs 15 residues. Between the trimmed V and J ends, which lost 1 base and 5 bases, there was a span of 14 bases. The germline gives CDR1 SEHNR, CDR2 FQNEAQ (reference sequence). CDR3: CASSLEVARGYGYTF. In DNA, the CDR3 is TGTGCCAGCAGCTTAGAGGTCGCCAGGGGATATGGCTACACCTTC.

This chain joins TRBV28 and TRBJ1-1; D not certain. This CDR3 spans 13 amino acids. The V gene lost 9 bases and the J gene lost 5 bases, with 16 bases spanning the gap. Per the germline V gene, CDR1 is MDHEN and CDR2 is SYDVKM. CDR3 protein: CASTEQARTEAFF. CDR3 sequence (DNA): TGTGCCAGTACCGAACAAGCGAGGACTGAAGCTTTCTTT.

The chain couples TRBV27 to TRBJ2-5; no clear D gene. The V and J ends lost 4 bases and 0 bases respectively, with 9 bases between them. This CDR3 contains 14 residues. Germline V gene data show CDR1 as MNHEY and CDR2 as SMNVEV (reference sequence). The chain's CDR3 is CASSSRRYQETQYF. The CDR3, as DNA: TGTGCCAGCAGTTCCCGCCGATACCAAGAGACCCAGTACTTC.

This chain joins TRBV18 and TRBJ2-1, with TRBD2 identical over 7 bases. The CDR3 contains 19 residues. Looked up from germline, CDR1 is KGHSH and CDR2 is LQKENI. V lost 0 bases to trimming and J lost 1 base; unmatched junction nucleotides: 12. In DNA form, the CDR3 reads TGTGCCAGCTCACCACCTATACTAGCGCCGGGAGTTTCCTACAATGAGCAGTTCTTC. Translated: CASSPPILAPGVSYNEQFF.

This clone was observed a few times. This chain connects TRBV19 to TRBJ1-2; D uncertain. The length of the CDR3 is 13 residues. Germline lookup yields CDR1 LNHDA and CDR2 SQIVND (reference sequence). V gave up 9 bases and J gave up 1 base, with 12 bases separating them. The chain's CDR3 is CASTRRDNYGYTF. DNA for the CDR3: TGTGCCAGCACCAGACGGGATAACTATGGCTACACCTTC.

This clone came up a few times. The chain couples TRBV7-9 to TRBJ2-7; 9 positions match TRBD2. The CDR3 spans 16 residues. V was clipped by 4 bases and J by 2 bases; unmatched bases: 9. Germline V CDR1 and CDR2: SEHNR, FQNEAQ (reference sequence). The CDR3 is CASSSQTSGGPYEQYF. DNA of the CDR3: TGTGCCAGCAGCTCCCAGACTAGCGGAGGACCCTACGAGCAGTACTTC.

The chain combines TRBV4-1 with TRBJ2-5; D is possibly TRBD1 (7 bases). The germline gives CDR1 MGHRA, CDR2 YSYEKL. V lost 3 bases and J 9 bases, leaving 23 bases between the germline ends. The CDR3 consists of 16 residues. CDR3 amino acids: CASSQTLQGRREAQYF. The DNA of the CDR3 is TGCGCCAGCAGCCAGACGCTACAGGGGAGGAGGGAGGCCCAGTACTTC.

The chain carries TRBV5-4 and TRBJ2-7, with TRBD1 identical over 8 bases. Per germline, CDR1 SGHNT and CDR2 YYREEE (reference sequence). CDR3 size: 16 residues. Germline trimming cut 4 bases from V and 4 bases from J; bases unmatched to any gene: 13. The CDR3 DNA reads as TGTGCCAGCAGCCCGCCCGCGACAGGGACAGGTTACGAGCAGTACTTC. Protein: CASSPPATGTGYEQYF.

The chain joins TRBV7-2 to TRBJ2-1, with D tentatively TRBD1 (7 bases). The CDR3 runs 12 residues. V was pared by 6 bases and J by 7 bases, with 10 bases between. Germline-derived CDR1 and CDR2 are SGHTA and FQGNSA. The CDR3 sequence: CASRRDSNEQFF. In DNA, the CDR3 is TGTGCCAGCAGGCGGGACAGTAATGAGCAGTTCTTC.

V and J are TRBV19 and TRBJ2-7; 9 bases are a match to TRBD2. The CDR3 length is 16 residues. J was trimmed by 2 bases and V by 6 bases; bases with no gene match: 11. Germline V gene lookup returns CDR1 LNHDA and CDR2 SQIVND (reference sequence). The CDR3 reads CASSPLRAGGPYEQYF. The CDR3 nucleotides read TGTGCCAGTAGCCCCCTCAGGGCGGGAGGGCCCTACGAGCAGTACTTC.